Following are 20 T cell receptor beta chains from one sample sequenced in a study of blood T cell repertoires in COVID-19 (dated by TCRdb to between 2020 and 2021). Library preparation employed the immunoSEQ multiplex PCR assay. In its TCRdb copy, this immuneACCESS table keeps in-frame sequences only and misses some clones. Where compared with another copy, unresolved V genes explain less than half of these, and the others have no known cause. A total of approximately 97,000 clones appear in this sample, approximately 80% of them only once. Of the sample, around 4% falls within the top ten clones. Material: peripheral blood. The origin of the receptors is a human donor in a cohort sampled during active COVID-19.

This clone has only one observation. DNA of the CDR3: TGTGCCAGCAGCGTCTTAGCGGGGGCGGACAATGAGCAGTTCTTC. Protein product: CASSVLAGADNEQFF. This sequence joins TRBV9 and TRBJ2-1; TRBD2 aligns across 9 bases. This CDR3 has 15 amino acids. The trim removed 2 bases at V and 5 bases at J, leaving 5 bases unmatched. The germline gives CDR1 SGDLS, CDR2 YYNGEE.

The chain joins TRBV18 to TRBJ1-1, with D uncertain. The CDR3 runs 15 residues. From germline, CDR1 is KGHSH and CDR2 LQKENI. Trimming removed 6 bases at V and 0 bases at J, with 14 bases between. In nucleotides, the CDR3 is TGTGCCAGCTCGCCAGCTACAGAGATGAACACTGAAGCTTTCTTT. As protein: CASSPATEMNTEAFF.

The table lists this clone with a count of one. The chain's CDR3 is CASSHWTSWENEQFF. In DNA form, the CDR3 reads TGTGCCAGCAGCCATTGGACTAGCTGGGAAAATGAGCAGTTCTTC. The chain uses TRBV3-1 (or the pseudogene TRBV3-2) and TRBJ2-1; 8 bases are shared with TRBD2. Germline lookup yields CDR1 LGHDT and CDR2 YNNKEL (reference sequence). This CDR3 spans 15 amino acids. J lost 7 bases, V lost 3 bases, and 8 bases had no gene match.

This chain connects TRBV18 to TRBJ1-6, with D unresolved. Per germline, CDR1 KGHSH and CDR2 LQKENI. The CDR3 loop spans 12 amino acids. V was cut by 6 bases and J by 8 bases, with 8 bases left in between. The CDR3 loop reads CASSPPDSPLHF. As DNA, the CDR3 is TGTGCCAGCTCCCCTCCGGATTCACCCCTCCACTTT.

V is TRBV19 and J is TRBJ1-5, with 8 bases fitting TRBD1. V trimming: 7 bases; J trimming: 2 bases; junction bases outside the gene matches: 13. The CDR3 covers 17 residues. The V gene's germline CDR1 is LNHDA and CDR2 SQIVND (reference sequence). In DNA form, the CDR3 reads TGTGCCAGTACCATATCCGACAGGGGTGGTGGCAATCAGCCCCAGCATTTT. Translation: CASTISDRGGGNQPQHF.

This rearrangement joins TRBV18 to TRBJ2-1, with 9 bases lining up with TRBD2. V shed 2 bases and J 7 bases; nucleotides not matched to a gene: 6. The CDR3 totals 15 residues. Germline V gives CDR1 KGHSH, CDR2 LQKENI. The CDR3 here is CASSPSPSGVNEQFF. DNA for the CDR3: TGTGCCAGCTCACCATCCCCTAGCGGGGTAAATGAGCAGTTCTTC.

This sequence joins TRBV7-6 and TRBJ2-2; the D gene is possibly TRBD2 (6 bases). CDR3 length: 15 amino acids. Trimming took 6 bases from V and 6 from J, leaving 17 bases between them. In germline, CDR1 is SGHVS, CDR2 FNYEAQ. CDR3 in DNA: TGTGCCAGCAGGTCTCCCCGCGGGACCGCCGGGGAGCTGTTTTTT. This translates into CASRSPRGTAGELFF.

This chain links TRBV18 with TRBJ2-5; 10 positions match TRBD2. Unmatched junction bases numbered 7, after V lost 1 base and J lost 5 bases. The CDR3 runs 16 residues. From germline, CDR1 is KGHSH and CDR2 LQKENI. For the CDR3, the DNA is TGTGCCAGCTCACCACTAAGCGGGGGGGCCGTTGAGACCCAGTACTTC. Translated, it gives CASSPLSGGAVETQYF.

The chain carries TRBV7-2 and TRBJ2-7; 8 bases align to TRBD2. CDR3 length: 17 residues. CDR1 is SGHTA and CDR2 is FQGNSA in the germline V gene. V trimming: 2 bases; J trimming: 4 bases; junction bases outside the gene matches: 13. The chain's CDR3 is CASSLTSGSGGSYEQYF. DNA for the CDR3: TGTGCCAGCAGCTTAACCTCGGGGAGCGGGGGTAGTTACGAGCAGTACTTC.

The V gene is TRBV11-1, the J gene TRBJ2-4; a possible D gene is TRBD1 (5 bases). Germline CDR1 reads SGHAT; CDR2 reads FQDESV (reference sequence). The CDR3 has 14 residues. Deletions cut 9 bases from V and 2 bases from J, with 14 bases between. CDR3 DNA sequence: TGTGCCAGTCAGCCAGGGTTTTCCAAAAACATTCAGTACTTC. Its protein is CASQPGFSKNIQYF.

The rearrangement joins TRBV6-5 to TRBJ2-5, with TRBD1 identical over 7 bases. The CDR3 runs to 13 residues. V was clipped by 5 bases and J by 2 bases; unmatched bases: 2. Germline CDR1 is MNHEY and CDR2 is SVGAGI. The CDR3 region has the DNA TGTGCCAGCAGTAGGGACAGACAAGAGACCCAGTACTTC. The encoded protein is CASSRDRQETQYF.

The V call is TRBV19, the J call TRBJ1-3, with 9 bases that match TRBD1. This CDR3 has 17 residues. Germline CDR1 reads LNHDA; CDR2 reads SQIVND (reference sequence). Trimming cost V 5 bases and J 4 bases; bases outside gene matches: 12. In DNA form, the CDR3 reads TGTGCCAGTAGTCCCCCCGGGACAGGGAAATCGGGAAACACCATATATTTT. It is translated as CASSPPGTGKSGNTIYF.

V and J are TRBV2 and TRBJ2-3; D gene ambiguous. Germline V gene data show CDR1 as SNHLY and CDR2 as FYNNEI. CDR3 length: 14 amino acids. V shed 5 bases and J shed 2 bases, with 11 bases lying between them. CDR3 amino acids: CASSNGPTTDTQYF. CDR3 nucleotides: TGTGCCAGCAGTAATGGCCCCACCACAGATACGCAGTATTTT.

With respect to this clone: Other nucleotide sequences in the sample specify the same CDR3. This chain connects TRBV5-1 to TRBJ1-1; 7 bases are a match to TRBD1. Germline V lookup: CDR1 SGHRS, CDR2 YFSETQ. V trimming: 4 bases; J trimming: 1 base; junction bases outside the gene matches: 4. The CDR3 runs 14 residues. CDR3 sequence (DNA): TGCGCCAGCAGCCCCGGGACAGCGAACACTGAAGCTTTCTTT. It translates to CASSPGTANTEAFF.

The chain couples TRBV15 to TRBJ2-7; D is possibly TRBD2 (7 bases). The CDR3 has 15 amino acids. Trimming cost V 1 base and J 3 bases, with 13 bases left between them. The germline V gene encodes CDR1 LNHNV and CDR2 YYDKDF (reference sequence). CDR3 protein: CATSRGAGEGYEQYF. The CDR3, as DNA: TGTGCCACCAGCAGAGGGGCAGGGGAGGGCTACGAGCAGTACTTC.

A remark on this clone: The sample has other DNA sequences that encode this CDR3 too. This chain joins TRBV5-1 and TRBJ1-6, with D possibly matching TRBD1 (6 bases). The CDR3 spans 14 residues. Germline CDR1 SGHRS, CDR2 YFSETQ. Trimming left V 1 base short and J 8 bases short, with 10 bases between. This CDR3 is CASSLTGKDSPLHF. The CDR3, as DNA: TGCGCCAGCAGCTTGACAGGGAAGGATTCACCCCTCCACTTT.

This chain connects TRBV19 to TRBJ2-6; D is uncertain. The length of the CDR3 is 14 residues. Looked up from germline, CDR1 is LNHDA and CDR2 is SQIVND (reference sequence). With 6 bases removed from V and 1 base from J, the gap between germline ends came to 7 bases. This chain's CDR3 is CASSDISGANVLTF. CDR3 bases: TGTGCCAGTAGCGACATTTCTGGGGCCAACGTCCTGACTTTC.

V is TRBV6-2 or TRBV6-3 and J is TRBJ1-6, with TRBD1 matching over 7 bases. CDR3 length: 14 amino acids. Germline CDR1 and CDR2: MNHEY and SVGEGT. Trimming at V came to 5 bases and at J to 7 bases, leaving 5 bases not matched to a gene. In DNA form, the CDR3 reads TGTGCCAGCAGTCCGGGACAGTCAAATTCACCCCTCCACTTT. Encoded protein: CASSPGQSNSPLHF.

The table lists this clone with a count of one. The chain recombines TRBV6-2 or TRBV6-3 with TRBJ1-5; D remains unclear. V lost 4 bases and J 4 bases, leaving 14 bases between the germline ends. Germline V gene lookup returns CDR1 MNHEY and CDR2 SVGEGT. The CDR3 is 15 amino acids. CDR3 nucleotide sequence: TGTGCCAGCAGTTTTTCTGTGGTCCAGAATCAGCCCCAGCATTTT. Translation gives CASSFSVVQNQPQHF.

The gene calls are TRBV18 and TRBJ1-1; D unclear. Per germline, CDR1 KGHSH and CDR2 LQKENI. Trimming removed 3 bases from V and 4 bases from J, with 6 bases in between. The CDR3 sequence is 12 residues long. For the CDR3, the DNA is TGTGCCAGCTCACCCGGGGTCACTGAAGCTTTCTTT. Translation: CASSPGVTEAFF.